Described below is a single T cell receptor beta chain sequence and its context. No antigen is known for it. Base qualities were left out, and no much larger clone turns up one base away. This entry comes from a study of radiotherapy plus CTLA-4 blockade in lung cancer listed by TCRdb under 2018. Study-level background: Among enrolled patients, approximately 18% had an objective response and 30% to 40% reached disease control.

In this study, focal radiation therapy paired with CTLA-4 blockade (ipilimumab) was tested in patients who had chemo-refractory metastatic non-small-cell lung cancer. Germline trimming: 1 base from V, 2 bases from J; junction bases outside gene matches: 5. CDR3 length: 15 amino acids, cysteine to phenylalanine. The kept DNA is CDR3 alone, 45 bases in frame from the first base. In the germline V gene, CDR1 corresponds to SGHAT and CDR2 to FQNNGV. Points the paper makes about the study in general: TCR clones derived from tumors expanded in peripheral blood after treatment with radiotherapy and ipilimumab. The strongest predictors of response were reported to be early dynamic shifts in blood T cell clones along with a rise in serum interferon-beta following radiation.

The library was produced with the immunoSEQ multiplex PCR assay. As stored in TCRdb, this immuneACCESS dataset retains in-frame rearrangements with V and J assigned. A fraction of the clones does not appear; measured against another copy, unresolved V genes explain less than half of the discrepancy, and the remainder lacks a known reason. Across this sample there are more than 75,000 clones, with roughly 70% seen only once. The ten largest clones add up to more than 12% of the sample. The TCR was taken from a human donor with non-small cell lung cancer that progressed on radiotherapy plus ipilimumab. This specimen consisted of peripheral blood, obtained from a patient treated with radiotherapy plus ipilimumab. The V gene is TRBV11-2 and the J gene is TRBJ2-7; 7 nucleotides in the junction match TRBD2. The DNA sequence is as follows: TGTGCCAGCAGCTTAGTGGTGGGAGGGACCTACGAGCAGTACTTC. Its amino acids are CASSLVVGGTYEQYF.